Below are 22 T cell receptor beta chains sequenced from a single sample in a study of T-cell reconstitution after alpha-beta-depleted transplantation in children. The TCRbeta library was prepared with unique molecular identifiers. TCRdb ran MiXCR on the PCR reads and lists one entry per CDR3 protein. The profile shows approximately 520,000 distinct CDR3 sequences, about 10% of them singletons. The specimen was PBMCs, mostly from graft donor cells, collected 180 days after TCRalphabeta/CD19-depleted stem cell transplant. The receptors were sampled from a female patient aged 2-15 years who had a stem cell transplant for aplastic anemia, so the T cells may come from the graft donor.

The CDR3 DNA follows: TGTGCCAGCAGCCTGGGGACTAGCGGGAGTGGATTCTTC. Encoded protein: CASSLGTSGSGFF. V gene TRBV14 combines with J gene TRBJ2-1; 14 bases align to TRBD2. The V gene end was trimmed by 4 bases and the J gene end by 16 bases; junction bases not matched to a gene: 6. This CDR3 region has 13 residues. From germline, CDR1 is SGHDN and CDR2 FVKESK.

Ten or more counts support this clonotype. The V call is TRBV7-2, the J call TRBJ1-5; D is perhaps TRBD1 (6 bases). V was shortened by 1 base and J by 5 bases, with 15 bases between the two germline ends. The CDR3 is 16 amino acids. CDR1 and CDR2 from the germline V gene are SGHTA and FQGNSA. The CDR3 sequence: CASSLVRGARHQPQHF. DNA for the CDR3: TGTGCCAGCAGCTTAGTCCGGGGGGCGCGTCATCAGCCCCAGCATTTT.

In this sample, this clonotype turned up a few times. The V and J genes are TRBV28 and TRBJ2-7, with D possibly being TRBD2 (6 bases). Trimming took 11 bases from V and 0 from J, leaving 11 bases between them. In germline, CDR1 is MDHEN, CDR2 SYDVKM. The CDR3 is made up of 12 amino acids. CDR3 sequence (DNA): TGTGCCTGGCGGGGACTCTCCTACGAGCAGTACGTC. Protein: CAWRGLSYEQYV.

This clonotype was observed a few times. The genes are TRBV11-3 and TRBJ2-1; 13 nucleotides line up with TRBD2. Germline CDR1 is SGHNT and CDR2 is YENEEA. V gave up 5 bases and J gave up 10 bases; unmatched junction bases: 8. CDR3 length: 15 amino acids. CDR3 DNA: TGTGCCAGCAGCATCGGACTAGCGGGAGCAGGGGAGCAGTTCTTC. It is translated as CASSIGLAGAGEQFF. The whole variable domain, remainder taken from reference TRBV11-3 and TRBJ2-1, is EAGVVQSPRYKIIEKKQPVAFWCNPISGHNTLYWYLQNLGQGPELLIRYENEEAVDDSQLPKDRFSAERLKGVDSTLKIQPAELGDSAVYLCASSIGLAGAGEQFFGPGTRLTVL.

This chain links TRBV12-3 or TRBV12-4 with TRBJ2-2; D may be TRBD2 (6 bases). The V end was cut by 6 bases, the J end by 2 bases, with 10 bases between. The CDR3 is 14 amino acids. The CDR3 bases are TGTGCCAGCAGGCGGGATACCAACACCGGGGAGCTGTTTTTT. It codes for CASRRDTNTGELFF.

This clonotype turned up a few times. This chain links TRBV4-1 with TRBJ2-2; TRBD2 agrees at 12 bases. Germline CDR1 MGHRA, CDR2 YSYEKL. The J segment lost 4 bases and the V segment lost 2 bases, leaving 5 bases of the junction unmatched. The CDR3 is 17 residues long. For the CDR3, the DNA is TGCGCCAGCAGCCAACACCTAGCGGGAGGGGGCACCGGGGAGCTGTTTTTT. It translates to CASSQHLAGGGTGELFF.

This chain joins TRBV29-1 and TRBJ2-3; weak D call: TRBD2 (6 bases). The CDR3 is made up of 12 amino acids. The ends were cut back, 2 bases at V and 4 bases at J, with 7 bases in the middle. Germline CDR1 and CDR2: SQVTM and ANQGSEA. The CDR3 spells CSVELAPDTQYF. DNA of the CDR3: TGCAGCGTTGAACTAGCGCCAGATACGCAGTATTTT.

The chain joins TRBV18 to TRBJ1-1; D might be TRBD1 (5 bases). In germline, CDR1 is KGHSH, CDR2 LQKENI. V lost 5 bases to trimming and J lost 4 bases, with 26 bases between them. The CDR3 runs to 18 residues. The CDR3 sequence: CASSRLNPHWAGTTEAFF. The CDR3 DNA reads as TGTGCCAGCTCAAGACTCAACCCCCATTGGGCAGGGACCACTGAAGCTTTCTTT.

The chain carries TRBV28 and TRBJ2-3; TRBD2 matches 10 bases. Germline trimming cut 5 bases from V and 5 bases from J; bases unmatched to any gene: 10. This CDR3 has 16 amino acids. Germline V CDR1 and CDR2: MDHEN, SYDVKM. The CDR3 coding sequence is TGTGCCAGCAGTCACGGAGCGGGAGGGGGAGAAGATACGCAGTATTTT. The encoded protein is CASSHGAGGGEDTQYF.

The sample holds a few counts of this clonotype. The V gene is TRBV28, the J gene TRBJ2-1; 7 nucleotides line up with TRBD2. This CDR3 comprises 15 residues. Germline V gives CDR1 MDHEN, CDR2 SYDVKM. The trim removed 6 bases at V and 9 bases at J, leaving 14 bases unmatched. CDR3 sequence: CASSPGVAGIGEQFF. For the CDR3, the DNA is TGTGCCAGCAGCCCCGGGGTAGCGGGTATAGGTGAGCAGTTCTTC.

The chain uses TRBV15 and TRBJ2-2; 9 bases are a match to TRBD1. CDR3 length: 15 amino acids. CDR1 and CDR2 from the germline V gene are LNHNV and YYDKDF (reference sequence). After removal of 5 bases from V and 2 bases from J, the junction contained 3 bases not matched to a gene. The CDR3 nucleotides are TGTGCCACCAGCTGGACAGGGGTTAACACCGGGGAGCTGTTTTTT. Translation gives CATSWTGVNTGELFF.

This clonotype was picked up a small number of times. CDR3 in amino acids: CRGDRDYEQYF. CDR3 DNA sequence: TGCAGGGGGGACAGAGACTACGAGCAGTACTTC. This chain uses TRBV20-1 with TRBJ2-7; 7 bases map to TRBD1. The V gene's germline CDR1 is DFQATT and CDR2 SNEGSKA (reference sequence). CDR3 length equals 11 residues.

This clonotype was observed many times. V is TRBV4-2 and J is TRBJ2-2; maybe TRBD1 (6 bases). V lost 5 bases and J lost 5, with 18 bases in between. Germline loops: CDR1 LGHNA, CDR2 YNFKEQ. The CDR3 totals 16 residues. CDR3 region: CASSVDRDTLTGELFF. DNA of the CDR3: TGTGCCAGCAGCGTAGACCGGGACACGCTTACCGGGGAGCTGTTTTTT.

The V gene is TRBV28, the J gene TRBJ1-5, with D unclear. The CDR3 is 11 residues long. The V end was cut by 6 bases, the J end by 10 bases, with 10 bases between. Per the germline V gene, CDR1 is MDHEN and CDR2 is SYDVKM. The CDR3 loop reads CASRLGGPQHF. The CDR3 DNA reads as TGTGCCAGCAGATTAGGTGGTCCCCAGCATTTT.

The chain joins TRBV4-3 to TRBJ2-1, with TRBD2 identical over 8 bases. V lost 4 bases to trimming and J lost 5 bases; unmatched junction nucleotides: 7. This CDR3 spans 15 amino acids. The germline V gene encodes CDR1 LGHNA and CDR2 YSLEER. CDR3 DNA: TGCGCCAGCAGCCGGAGCGGGAGCGTGAACAATGAGCAGTTCTTC. This sequence encodes CASSRSGSVNNEQFF.

Worth noting for this clonotype: A much larger clone is a single base away; this may be a read error. The rearrangement uses TRBV6-2 or TRBV6-3 and TRBJ2-2; TRBD2 is a possible D gene (6 bases). Germline V gene data show CDR1 as MNHEY and CDR2 as SVGEGT. This CDR3 has 16 amino acids. CDR3 DNA: TGTGCCAGCAGTGGTCCCGGGACCACGAACACCGGGGGGCTGTTTTTT. Amino acids: CASSGPGTTNTGGLFF.

This clonotype appeared a few times. V gene TRBV7-8 combines with J gene TRBJ2-1; 9 bases map to TRBD2. CDR1 is SGHVS and CDR2 is FQNEAQ in the germline V gene. The CDR3 runs 15 residues. Trimming at V came to 1 base and at J to 11 bases, leaving 9 bases not matched to a gene. CDR3 amino acids: CASSLGLAGTAQQFF. The CDR3 DNA reads as TGTGCCAGCAGCTTAGGTCTAGCGGGAACTGCACAGCAGTTCTTC.

This clonotype was picked up a small number of times. V usage is TRBV5-1 and J usage is TRBJ1-2; tentatively, D is TRBD1 (5 bases). Germline V CDR1 and CDR2: SGHRS, YFSETQ. V lost 3 bases and J lost 0, with 18 bases in between. The CDR3 sequence is 17 residues long. The CDR3 nucleotides read TGCGCCAGCAGCTCTCTGGTACGACAGACTACTAACTATGGCTACACCTTC. It encodes CASSSLVRQTTNYGYTF.

This clonotype has a handful of counts. V is TRBV4-3 and J is TRBJ2-1, with D possibly TRBD2 on 5 matching bases. Trimming took 4 bases from V and 2 from J, leaving 15 bases between them. The CDR3 consists of 16 residues. Germline V gives CDR1 LGHNA, CDR2 YSLEER. The DNA of the CDR3 is TGCGCCAGCAGCCTGCTCGGGGTTAGCGCCTACAATGAGCAGTTCTTC. Translation gives CASSLLGVSAYNEQFF.

This rearrangement joins TRBV12-3 or TRBV12-4 to TRBJ2-3; 8 bases match TRBD2. The CDR3 sequence is 17 residues long. The ends lost 6 bases at V and 7 bases at J; junction bases unmatched: 18. CDR3 in amino acids: CASSLRSGFSGRNTQYF. In DNA form, the CDR3 reads TGTGCCAGCAGCCTCCGCTCAGGGTTCAGCGGGAGAAATACGCAGTATTTT.

V and J are TRBV20-1 and TRBJ2-1; no firm D call. Per germline, CDR1 DFQATT and CDR2 SNEGSKA (reference sequence). Trimming removed 3 bases at V and 10 bases at J, with 19 bases between. The CDR3 sequence is 14 residues long. Written as DNA, the CDR3 is TGCAGTGCTAGGAGCCCCCCTTGGGTTTGGGAGCAGTTCTTC. Translation: CSARSPPWVWEQFF.

This clonotype was found a few times. The chain has TRBV7-9 and TRBJ2-2; a weak D match, TRBD1 (6 bases). V shed 3 bases and J shed 6 bases, with 11 bases lying between them. CDR3 length equals 14 residues. CDR1 is SEHNR and CDR2 is FQNEAQ in the germline V gene (reference sequence). The CDR3 nucleotides read TGTGCCAGCAGCTTCCCGAAGGGGGCCGGGGAGCTGTTTTTT. Translated, it gives CASSFPKGAGELFF.